What follows are 27 T cell receptor beta chains derived from one specimen sequenced in a study of T cell responses to AZD1222 COVID-19 vaccine. This table comes from immunoSEQ multiplex PCR, and its TCRdb copy is limited to in-frame clones, with some not included. The repertoire consists of approximately 79,000 clones, with 88% occurring once and the leading ten covering 15% to 20%. This sample comprised peripheral blood, obtained on day 0 of AZD1222 vaccination. Receptors originate from an adult in good health.

The chain joins TRBV20-1 to TRBJ2-1; D is unclear. The V and J ends lost 2 bases and 2 bases respectively, with 1 base between them. The CDR3 runs to 11 residues. The germline V gene has CDR1 DFQATT and CDR2 SNEGSKA (reference sequence). The CDR3: CSARPYNEQFF. CDR3 DNA: TGCAGTGCTAGACCCTACAATGAGCAGTTCTTC.

This chain links TRBV7-3 with TRBJ1-4; tentatively, D is TRBD1 (5 bases). From germline, CDR1 is SGHTA and CDR2 FQGTGA. The length of the CDR3 is 15 residues. Between the trimmed V and J ends, which lost 5 bases and 4 bases, there was a span of 14 bases. In DNA, the CDR3 is TGTGCCAGCAGCAGATCCGGGGGAGGTAATGAAAAACTGTTTTTT. As protein: CASSRSGGGNEKLFF. Variable domain in full (rest from reference TRBV7-3 and TRBJ1-4): GAGVSQTPSNKVTEKGKYVELRCDPISGHTALYWYRQSLGQGPEFLIYFQGTGAADDSGLPNDRFFAVRPEGSVSTLKIQRTERGDSAVYLCASSRSGGGNEKLFFGSGTQLSVL.

The V gene is TRBV2, the J gene TRBJ1-5, with D unclear. Germline V gives CDR1 SNHLY, CDR2 FYNNEI. V lost 4 bases, J lost 0 bases, and 10 bases lay in between. The CDR3 length is 15 residues. CDR3 amino acids: CASSGGSYSNQPQHF. In DNA form, the CDR3 reads TGTGCCAGCAGTGGAGGCAGTTATAGCAATCAGCCCCAGCATTTT.

V and J are TRBV3-1 (or the pseudogene TRBV3-2) and TRBJ1-2, with D perhaps matching TRBD1 (6 bases). Germline V gene data show CDR1 as LGHDT and CDR2 as YNNKEL (reference sequence). The CDR3 has 15 residues. V shed 0 bases and J shed 4 bases, with 12 bases lying between them. The CDR3: CASSQDYRDPYGYTF. The CDR3, as DNA: TGTGCCAGCAGCCAAGACTACAGGGATCCCTATGGCTACACCTTC.

The chain has TRBV9 and TRBJ1-1, with no clear D. V was clipped by 7 bases and J by 1 base, with 8 bases between them. This CDR3 comprises 12 residues. Germline assignment: CDR1 SGDLS and CDR2 YYNGEE. Here the CDR3 reads CASGKENTEAFF. The DNA for the CDR3 is TGTGCCAGCGGCAAGGAGAACACTGAAGCTTTCTTT.

J is TRBJ2-2 and V is TRBV7-2; D gene unclear. This CDR3 region has 15 residues. V was cut by 7 bases and J by 7 bases, with 19 bases left in between. In germline, CDR1 is SGHTA, CDR2 FQGNSA. CDR3 residues: CASTAGQTTGGELFF. CDR3 in DNA: TGTGCCAGCACCGCTGGTCAGACGACCGGCGGGGAGCTGTTTTTT.

The sample holds one count of this clone. The V call is TRBV6-5, the J call TRBJ2-7, with TRBD2 identical over 14 bases. This CDR3 comprises 15 residues. Per the germline V gene, CDR1 is MNHEY and CDR2 is SVGAGI. V lost 4 bases and J lost 2; bases outside the gene matches: 1. CDR3 DNA: TGTGCCAGCAGTTCGACTAGCGGGAGGGCCTACGAGCAGTACTTC. Amino acids: CASSSTSGRAYEQYF.

The chain employs TRBV2 and TRBJ1-5; perhaps TRBD1 as D (5 bases). Germline CDR1 and CDR2: SNHLY and FYNNEI. The CDR3 has 15 residues. Between the trimmed V and J ends, which lost 3 bases and 0 bases, there was a span of 9 bases. The chain's CDR3 is CASSEGRTSNQPQHF. CDR3 DNA: TGTGCCAGCAGTGAGGGGCGGACTAGCAATCAGCCCCAGCATTTT.

This clone was counted a single time. The J gene is TRBJ2-7, the V gene TRBV7-2, with 9 nucleotides matching TRBD2. The germline V gene has CDR1 SGHTA and CDR2 FQGNSA. The CDR3 has 14 residues. The V segment lost 5 bases and the J segment 3 bases; nucleotides outside the gene matches: 5. CDR3: CASSKGLAGYEQYF. The CDR3 nucleotides are TGTGCCAGCAGCAAGGGACTAGCAGGCTACGAGCAGTACTTC.

CDR3 loop: CASSHETGDEKLFF. As DNA, the CDR3 is TGTGCCAGCAGCCATGAGACAGGGGATGAAAAACTGTTTTTT. The chain recombines TRBV3-1 (or the pseudogene TRBV3-2) with TRBJ1-4, with 8 positions matching TRBD1. This CDR3 is 14 amino acids long. The V segment lost 3 bases and the J segment 6 bases; nucleotides outside the gene matches: 3. Germline CDR1 is LGHDT and CDR2 is YNNKEL (reference sequence).

The chain employs TRBV9 and TRBJ2-3; no clear D. V shed 3 bases and J shed 4 bases, with 6 bases lying between them. Germline loops: CDR1 SGDLS, CDR2 YYNGEE. The CDR3 is made up of 12 amino acids. The CDR3, as DNA: TGTGCCAGCAGCGCCCCCCCAGATACGCAGTATTTT. This gives the protein CASSAPPDTQYF.

This chain connects TRBV9 to TRBJ2-3; TRBD2 matches 11 bases. This CDR3 comprises 16 residues. After removal of 4 bases from V and 0 bases from J, the junction contained 4 bases not matched to a gene. Germline lookup yields CDR1 SGDLS and CDR2 YYNGEE. The CDR3 reads CASSMRTSGSTDTQYF. CDR3 DNA: TGTGCCAGCAGCATGCGGACTAGCGGGAGCACAGATACGCAGTATTTT.

V gene TRBV6-5 combines with J gene TRBJ2-1; TRBD2 is a possible D gene (5 bases). The CDR3 spans 13 residues. Trimming took 5 bases from V and 10 from J, leaving 15 bases between them. Per the germline V gene, CDR1 is MNHEY and CDR2 is SVGAGI. The CDR3 nucleotides read TGTGCCAGCAGTCCCCCAGGACTCGAAGAGCAGTTCTTC. Its protein product is CASSPPGLEEQFF.

In DNA form, the CDR3 reads TGCAGCGCCGGGACTAGCGACTACAATGAGCAGTTCTTC. Its translation: CSAGTSDYNEQFF. The V gene is TRBV29-1, the J gene TRBJ2-1; 10 bases map to TRBD2. V lost 7 bases to trimming and J lost 3 bases; unmatched junction nucleotides: 3. Per the germline V gene, CDR1 is SQVTM and CDR2 is ANQGSEA. The CDR3 is 13 amino acids.

J is TRBJ1-1 and V is TRBV18; no firm D call. Germline CDR1 reads KGHSH; CDR2 reads LQKENI. CDR3 length: 14 residues. The germline V and J ends were trimmed by 6 bases and 3 bases, with 14 bases remaining between them. The CDR3, as DNA: TGTGCCAGCTCGCCCGGGATTGGGCACACTGAAGCTTTCTTT. It is translated as CASSPGIGHTEAFF.

The rearrangement joins TRBV10-3 to TRBJ2-5; D ambiguous. V dropped 2 bases and J dropped 2 bases, with 3 bases sitting between them. CDR1 and CDR2 (germline): ENHRY, SYGVKD. CDR3 length: 12 residues. CDR3 nucleotides: TGTGCCATCAGTGAGGGGCAAGAGACCCAGTACTTC. This gives the protein CAISEGQETQYF.

The V gene is TRBV4-2, the J gene TRBJ2-3, with D uncertain. Germline CDR1 is LGHNA and CDR2 is YNFKEQ. Trimming cost V 6 bases and J 6 bases, with 10 bases left between them. CDR3 length: 12 residues. The CDR3 DNA sequence: TGTGCCAGCAGTCAGGCGGCGGATACGCAGTATTTT. Translating gives CASSQAADTQYF.

The V call is TRBV7-9, the J call TRBJ1-1, with D possibly matching TRBD1 (6 bases). The V and J ends lost 7 bases and 7 bases respectively, with 13 bases between them. This CDR3 is built from 12 residues. In germline, CDR1 is SEHNR, CDR2 FQNEAQ (reference sequence). CDR3 protein: CASIGGRGEAFF. Here the CDR3 DNA reads TGTGCCAGCATTGGGGGGCGCGGTGAAGCTTTCTTT.

This sequence joins TRBV7-9 and TRBJ2-3; D is possibly TRBD1 (5 bases). The CDR3 runs to 14 residues. The V end lost 4 bases, the J end lost 3 bases, and 11 bases lay between the germline ends. Germline CDR1 and CDR2: SEHNR and FQNEAQ (reference sequence). The CDR3, as DNA: TGTGCCAGCAGCTCTGCAGGGTCTACAGATACGCAGTATTTT. This gives the protein CASSSAGSTDTQYF.

J is TRBJ2-2 and V is TRBV28; 7 bases match TRBD1. In germline, CDR1 is MDHEN, CDR2 SYDVKM. V was pared by 3 bases and J by 4 bases, with 2 bases of the junction left unmatched. The CDR3 consists of 14 residues. The CDR3 DNA follows: TGTGCCAGCAGTTTCCAGGGGGTCACCGGGGAGCTGTTTTTT. Protein: CASSFQGVTGELFF.

The chain employs TRBV5-4 and TRBJ2-5; TRBD1 matches 10 bases. Germline assignment: CDR1 SGHNT and CDR2 YYREEE (reference sequence). This CDR3 contains 15 residues. V was clipped by 2 bases and J by 3 bases; unmatched bases: 4. CDR3 loop: CASSLPGQGKETQYF. The CDR3 DNA follows: TGTGCCAGCAGCTTACCGGGACAGGGGAAAGAGACCCAGTACTTC.

The CDR3 region is CATEAFREAFF. Written as DNA, the CDR3 is TGTGCCACCGAGGCGTTCCGTGAAGCTTTCTTT. The chain uses TRBV19 and TRBJ1-1, with D unclear. Between the trimmed V and J ends, which lost 10 bases and 7 bases, there was a span of 13 bases. The germline gives CDR1 LNHDA, CDR2 SQIVND (reference sequence). This CDR3 has 11 amino acids.

The genes are TRBV7-8 and TRBJ1-1; D ambiguous. This CDR3 is built from 16 residues. Trimming took 1 base from V and 0 from J, leaving 12 bases between them. Germline CDR1 is SGHVS and CDR2 is FQNEAQ. DNA for the CDR3: TGTGCCAGCAGCTTAGAGTATCATCACCTGAACACTGAAGCTTTCTTT. It yields the protein CASSLEYHHLNTEAFF.

The J gene is TRBJ2-7, the V gene TRBV14; no clear D. The germline V gene encodes CDR1 SGHDN and CDR2 FVKESK. This CDR3 region has 15 residues. Trimming removed 1 base at V and 3 bases at J, with 13 bases between. Written as DNA, the CDR3 is TGTGCCAGCAGCCAAGGCAAGGGAAAAAACTACGAGCAGTACTTC. Protein product: CASSQGKGKNYEQYF.

The chain couples TRBV7-3 to TRBJ2-3; D is undetermined. The CDR3 runs to 14 residues. V lost 2 bases, J lost 0 bases, and 6 bases lay in between. Germline CDR1 SGHTA, CDR2 FQGTGA. CDR3 sequence: CASSLEPSTDTQYF. DNA of the CDR3: TGTGCCAGCAGCTTAGAACCTAGCACAGATACGCAGTATTTT.

The chain joins TRBV3-1 (or the pseudogene TRBV3-2) to TRBJ1-5, with 9 bases lining up with TRBD1. The germline V gene has CDR1 LGHDT and CDR2 YNNKEL (reference sequence). V gave up 1 base and J gave up 4 bases; unmatched junction bases: 2. CDR3 size: 15 residues. The CDR3 region is CASSQAGTGNQPQHF. As DNA, the CDR3 is TGTGCCAGCAGCCAAGCCGGGACAGGGAATCAGCCCCAGCATTTT.

CDR3 sequence: CASSPQGVTEAFF. DNA of the CDR3: TGTGCCAGCAGTCCACAGGGGGTCACTGAAGCTTTCTTT. The chain joins TRBV6-5 to TRBJ1-1; 8 bases fit TRBD1. The ends lost 5 bases at V and 4 bases at J; junction bases unmatched: 3. Germline CDR1 and CDR2: MNHEY and SVGAGI. The CDR3 is 13 residues long.